The 14 T cell receptor beta chains given below trace back to one sample, sequenced in a study of blood T cell repertoires in COVID-19. TCRdb's copy holds only in-frame clones and misses some; the assay was immunoSEQ multiplex PCR. The sample has around 83,000 clones, about 89% seen once. Material for sequencing was peripheral blood. The receptors shown here come from a man aged 70 or older with active or convalescent COVID-19.

The chain carries TRBV2 and TRBJ2-5, with a weak D call TRBD2 (5 bases). Germline CDR1 is SNHLY and CDR2 is FYNNEI. The length of the CDR3 is 14 residues. V lost 5 bases, J lost 5 bases, and 15 bases lay in between. The CDR3 reads CASSKTTRRETQYF. DNA for the CDR3: TGTGCCAGCAGTAAGACCACCCGGAGGGAGACCCAGTACTTC.

The chain recombines TRBV9 with TRBJ1-5; the match to TRBD1 covers 8 bases. With 0 bases clipped from V and 0 bases from J, the junction kept 2 bases outside the gene matches. This CDR3 has 16 amino acids. Germline CDR1 and CDR2: SGDLS and YYNGEE. CDR3 region: CASSVGTGYSNQPQHF. CDR3 DNA: TGTGCCAGCAGCGTAGGGACAGGGTATAGCAATCAGCCCCAGCATTTT.

The J gene is TRBJ1-2, the V gene TRBV7-9; D call uncertain. This CDR3 spans 13 amino acids. Germline V gene data show CDR1 as SEHNR and CDR2 as FQNEAQ (reference sequence). Trimming cost V 5 bases and J 7 bases, with 14 bases left between them. CDR3 nucleotide sequence: TGTGCCAGCAGCCCACCCTGGGCGACTGGCTACACCTTC. It specifies CASSPPWATGYTF.

J is TRBJ1-1 and V is TRBV6-6; no definite D call. Germline V gene lookup returns CDR1 MNHNY and CDR2 SVGAGI (reference sequence). The CDR3 consists of 13 residues. Trimming pared 7 bases from V and 5 bases from J, leaving 14 bases between. The CDR3 sequence: CASIIRGATEAFF. The CDR3 DNA sequence: TGTGCCAGCATTATAAGAGGAGCGACTGAAGCTTTCTTT.

The V and J genes are TRBV7-9 and TRBJ1-6; D not resolved. The CDR3 totals 14 residues. Germline lookup yields CDR1 SEHNR and CDR2 FQNEAQ (reference sequence). Trimming removed 1 base from V and 7 bases from J, with 8 bases in between. The CDR3: CASSLDPGNSPLHF. The CDR3 region has the DNA TGTGCCAGCAGCTTAGATCCAGGAAATTCACCCCTCCACTTT.

The gene calls are TRBV5-1 and TRBJ2-2, with TRBD2 matching 8 bases. The V gene's germline CDR1 is SGHRS and CDR2 YFSETQ. The CDR3 length is 15 residues. With 3 bases clipped from V and 3 bases from J, the junction kept 4 bases outside the gene matches. This chain's CDR3 is CASSSSGRDTGELFF. CDR3 nucleotides: TGCGCCAGCAGCTCTAGCGGGCGAGACACCGGGGAGCTGTTTTTT.

Only one count was recorded for this clone. The chain employs TRBV11-2 and TRBJ2-7; D perhaps matches TRBD1 (5 bases). The CDR3 is 16 amino acids. Germline loops: CDR1 SGHAT, CDR2 FQNNGV. Trimming took off 5 bases at V and 1 base at J, with 18 bases between the two ends. The CDR3 DNA reads TGTGCCAGCAGCCCTAGAGTAGGGGCCGAGTCCTACGAGCAGTACTTC. It encodes CASSPRVGAESYEQYF.

A single count supports this clone. The V call is TRBV5-1, the J call TRBJ2-4, with 9 bases lining up with TRBD1. The J segment lost 7 bases and the V segment lost 4 bases, leaving 3 bases of the junction unmatched. Germline CDR1 reads SGHRS; CDR2 reads YFSETQ. This CDR3 comprises 13 residues. Written as DNA, the CDR3 is TGCGCCAGCAGCAAGGACAGGGGCAACATTCAGTACTTC. Amino acids: CASSKDRGNIQYF.

This clone appeared a single time. The V and J genes are TRBV28 and TRBJ2-7; D is undetermined. This CDR3 is 13 amino acids long. V dropped 4 bases and J dropped 0 bases, with 7 bases sitting between them. Germline V gene sequence: CDR1 MDHEN, CDR2 SYDVKM. The CDR3 reads CASSSGISYEQYF. CDR3 nucleotide sequence: TGTGCCAGCAGTTCAGGAATCTCCTACGAGCAGTACTTC.

This clone was seen only once. The CDR3 nucleotides read TGTGCCTGGAGCTTGGGACAGACCCTCTCCGGCTACACCTTC. Protein product: CAWSLGQTLSGYTF. This chain links TRBV30 with TRBJ1-2, with TRBD1 matching over 7 bases. Germline V CDR1 and CDR2: GTSNPN, SVGIG (reference sequence). After removal of 3 bases from V and 8 bases from J, the junction contained 12 bases not matched to a gene. The CDR3 covers 14 residues.

The chain links TRBV28 to TRBJ1-5, with 8 bases identical to TRBD1. Trimming removed 6 bases from V and 7 bases from J; junction bases left unmatched: 11. The CDR3 consists of 15 residues. From germline, CDR1 is MDHEN and CDR2 SYDVKM. CDR3 sequence reads: CASSSGTGHGQPQHF. The CDR3 DNA reads TGTGCCAGCAGCTCCGGGACAGGTCATGGCCAGCCCCAGCATTTT.

The chain links TRBV30 to TRBJ1-1; D not certain. V was shortened by 1 base and J by 0 bases, with 9 bases between the two germline ends. In germline, CDR1 is GTSNPN, CDR2 SVGIG (reference sequence). The CDR3 loop spans 14 amino acids. CDR3 sequence (DNA): TGTGCCTGGAGTGGACGGAGTATGAACACTGAAGCTTTCTTT. It encodes CAWSGRSMNTEAFF.

CDR3 in amino acids: CASSPNTGGPTQYF. Here the CDR3 DNA reads TGTGCCAGCAGTCCGAATACCGGAGGTCCTACGCAGTATTTT. The chain joins TRBV6-5 to TRBJ2-3; tentative D call: TRBD2 (5 bases). The germline V gene has CDR1 MNHEY and CDR2 SVGAGI. V gave up 5 bases and J gave up 8 bases, with 17 bases separating them. This CDR3 has 14 residues.

The V gene is TRBV6-6, the J gene TRBJ1-4; D is undetermined. CDR1 and CDR2 from the germline V gene are MNHNY and SVGAGI (reference sequence). V lost 2 bases and J lost 4, with 8 bases in between. The CDR3 covers 14 residues. The CDR3 sequence: CASSYRRSNEKLFF. The DNA for the CDR3 is TGTGCCAGCAGTTACAGGCGGAGTAATGAAAAACTGTTTTTT.